The 26 T cell receptor beta chains presented below share a single source sample, sequenced in a study of T cell responses to AZD1222 COVID-19 vaccine. TCRdb's table, derived via immunoSEQ multiplex PCR, lists solely in-frame clones and lacks some. This table holds approximately 140,000 clones, roughly 90% found once. This material consisted of peripheral blood, taken 28 days after the second AZD1222 dose. All receptors derive from an adult who received the AZD1222 COVID-19 vaccine.

The gene calls are TRBV27 and TRBJ1-1; 7 positions agree with TRBD1. CDR1 and CDR2 (germline): MNHEY, SMNVEV (reference sequence). The V gene end was trimmed by 3 bases and the J gene end by 0 bases; junction bases not matched to a gene: 1. This CDR3 has 14 residues. The CDR3 DNA reads as TGTGCCAGCAGTTTGACAGGGCTGAACACTGAAGCTTTCTTT. Translated, it gives CASSLTGLNTEAFF.

The DNA for the CDR3 is TGTGCCAGCAGCATTCTTAGGGAGACTGAAGCTTTCTTT. Its translation is CASSILRETEAFF. The chain has TRBV5-8 and TRBJ1-1; D not certain. The CDR3 extends over 13 amino acids. The germline V gene encodes CDR1 SGHTS and CDR2 YDEGEE. V lost 4 bases and J 5 bases, leaving 12 bases between the germline ends.

This chain uses TRBV6-1 with TRBJ2-7; 7 bases map to TRBD2. Germline V gene data show CDR1 as MNHNS and CDR2 as SASEGT. The CDR3 length is 14 residues. Trimming cost V 0 bases and J 4 bases; bases outside gene matches: 3. The CDR3 loop is CASSEAGGEYEQYV. CDR3 sequence (DNA): TGTGCCAGCAGTGAAGCGGGGGGGGAGTACGAGCAGTACGTC.

The chain is built from TRBV9 and TRBJ2-2, with TRBD1 matching 11 bases. Looked up from germline, CDR1 is SGDLS and CDR2 is YYNGEE. With V trimmed by 3 bases and J by 6 bases, 7 bases remained unmatched. The CDR3 is 16 amino acids. The chain's CDR3 is CASSETGTGGAGELFF. The CDR3 nucleotides read TGTGCCAGCAGCGAAACCGGGACAGGGGGTGCCGGGGAGCTGTTTTTT. Full variable domain (rest looked up from reference TRBV9 and TRBJ2-2): DSGVTQTPKHLITATGQRVTLRCSPRSGDLSVYWYQQSLDQGLQFLIQYYNGEERAKGNILERFSAQQFPDLHSELNLSSLELGDSALYFCASSETGTGGAGELFFGEGSRLTVL.

The V call is TRBV6-1, the J call TRBJ1-5, with D uncertain. Germline V gives CDR1 MNHNS, CDR2 SASEGT. The CDR3 runs to 15 residues. Trimming took off 2 bases at V and 5 bases at J, with 13 bases between the two ends. The CDR3 protein is CASSERWGNDQPQHF. The CDR3 DNA is TGTGCCAGCAGTGAAAGGTGGGGTAACGATCAGCCCCAGCATTTT.

The V call is TRBV5-6, the J call TRBJ2-1, with D perhaps matching TRBD1 or TRBD2 (5 bases each). Germline assignment: CDR1 SGHDT and CDR2 YYEEEE. V dropped 4 bases and J dropped 6 bases, with 14 bases sitting between them. The CDR3 spans 14 residues. Here the CDR3 DNA reads TGTGCCAGCAGCCCCGATTTTGGGGGCAATGAGCAGTTCTTC. This translates into CASSPDFGGNEQFF.

The chain is built from TRBV7-9 and TRBJ1-1; 7 bases fit TRBD1. The germline CDR1 and CDR2 sequences are SEHNR and FQNEAQ (reference sequence). This CDR3 contains 15 residues. Trimming removed 2 bases from V and 4 bases from J; junction bases left unmatched: 7. The chain's CDR3 is CASSLNRGAGTEAFF. CDR3 coding DNA: TGTGCCAGCAGCTTAAACAGGGGAGCGGGCACTGAAGCTTTCTTT.

The chain joins TRBV19 to TRBJ1-1, with D perhaps TRBD1 (5 bases). The germline V gene encodes CDR1 LNHDA and CDR2 SQIVND (reference sequence). V was cut by 6 bases and J by 10 bases, with 21 bases left in between. The CDR3 runs to 14 residues. CDR3 DNA sequence: TGTGCCAGTAGCATTCAAGGCGGCAGGGTTAGAGCTTTCTTT. It translates to CASSIQGGRVRAFF.

In its sample, this clone was seen many times. This rearrangement joins TRBV6-1 to TRBJ1-3; D uncertain. The CDR3 is 13 residues long. With 3 bases removed from V and 5 bases from J, the gap between germline ends came to 8 bases. Germline CDR1 reads MNHNS; CDR2 reads SASEGT. The CDR3 loop reads CASSDRRRNTIYF. The CDR3 nucleotides read TGTGCCAGCAGTGATAGGAGGAGAAACACCATATATTTT.

V and J are TRBV5-6 and TRBJ1-5; no reliable D call. The CDR3 has 14 residues. The V gene's germline CDR1 is SGHDT and CDR2 YYEEEE. V lost 2 bases and J lost 4, with 10 bases in between. CDR3 region: CASSFGQENQPQHF. For the CDR3, the DNA is TGTGCCAGCAGCTTTGGGCAGGAAAATCAGCCCCAGCATTTT.

The chain is built from TRBV28 and TRBJ1-2, with 9 nucleotides matching TRBD1. CDR3 size: 16 residues. Germline lookup yields CDR1 MDHEN and CDR2 SYDVKM. Germline trimming cut 4 bases from V and 4 bases from J; bases unmatched to any gene: 10. The CDR3 region is CASSSPSGQGSYGYTF. In DNA form, the CDR3 reads TGTGCCAGCAGTTCACCCTCGGGACAGGGAAGCTATGGCTACACCTTC.

The chain carries TRBV5-1 and TRBJ1-2, with unresolved D. The CDR3 totals 14 residues. The germline CDR1 and CDR2 sequences are SGHRS and YFSETQ. Trimming removed 0 bases at V and 0 bases at J, with 6 bases between. As DNA, the CDR3 is TGCGCCAGCAGCTTGGAAGTCTCTAACTATGGCTACACCTTC. It specifies CASSLEVSNYGYTF.

The gene calls are TRBV6-1 and TRBJ1-2, with D perhaps TRBD1 (5 bases). Trimming left V 2 bases short and J 3 bases short, with 13 bases between. Germline assignment: CDR1 MNHNS and CDR2 SASEGT. This CDR3 has 15 amino acids. The CDR3 DNA follows: TGTGCCAGCAGTGAATTCCTGGCAGGGCACTATGGCTACACCTTC. Translated, it gives CASSEFLAGHYGYTF.

The gene calls are TRBV2 and TRBJ2-1; perhaps TRBD1 as D (6 bases). V was pared by 8 bases and J by 0 bases, with 14 bases between. The CDR3 is 15 amino acids. Per the germline V gene, CDR1 is SNHLY and CDR2 is FYNNEI. CDR3 amino acids: CASEEQGSSYNEQFF. The DNA of the CDR3 is TGTGCCAGCGAGGAACAGGGTAGCTCCTACAATGAGCAGTTCTTC.

The J gene is TRBJ1-5, the V gene TRBV28, with a weak D call TRBD1 (5 bases). CDR1 is MDHEN and CDR2 is SYDVKM in the germline V gene. The CDR3 is 13 amino acids. V lost 5 bases, J lost 6 bases, and 11 bases lay in between. The CDR3 sequence: CASSGRVPQPQHF. The CDR3 DNA follows: TGTGCCAGCAGTGGCAGGGTCCCTCAGCCCCAGCATTTT.

This clone came up once. The genes are TRBV2 and TRBJ2-7; no reliable D call. V was trimmed by 5 bases and J by 7 bases, leaving 9 bases between them. The length of the CDR3 is 11 residues. Germline assignment: CDR1 SNHLY and CDR2 FYNNEI. Written as DNA, the CDR3 is TGTGCCAGCAGTAAGGGCAGGGAGCAGTACGTC. This encodes CASSKGREQYV.

The rearrangement joins TRBV19 to TRBJ1-2, with D possibly matching TRBD1 (5 bases). Trimming cost V 3 bases and J 6 bases, with 14 bases left between them. The CDR3 runs 14 residues. CDR1 is LNHDA and CDR2 is SQIVND in the germline V gene (reference sequence). CDR3 sequence: CASSIRGGVHGYTF. CDR3 DNA sequence: TGTGCCAGTAGTATCCGTGGGGGGGTACATGGCTACACCTTC.

The rearrangement joins TRBV28 to TRBJ1-2; 10 bases line up with TRBD1. The J segment lost 5 bases and the V segment lost 10 bases, leaving 16 bases of the junction unmatched. The CDR3 totals 16 residues. CDR1 and CDR2 (germline): MDHEN, SYDVKM. The CDR3 DNA is TGTGCCACATCCCGGGACAGGGGCGCCGGTGGGTATGGCTACACCTTC. It translates to CATSRDRGAGGYGYTF.

Written as DNA, the CDR3 is TGTGCCACCAGCACCCCCGACAGGGCAAATGAGCAGTTCTTC. Residues: CATSTPDRANEQFF. This sequence joins TRBV24-1 and TRBJ2-1; 7 bases line up with TRBD1. This CDR3 has 14 residues. Germline-derived CDR1 and CDR2 are KGHDR and SFDVKD. With 7 bases clipped from V and 7 bases from J, the junction kept 9 bases outside the gene matches.

The J gene is TRBJ1-4, the V gene TRBV4-3; D ambiguous. V shed 0 bases and J shed 4 bases, with 6 bases lying between them. Germline values: CDR1 LGHNA, CDR2 YSLEER. The CDR3 covers 14 residues. The CDR3 sequence: CASSQDRLNEKLFF. The CDR3 nucleotides read TGCGCCAGCAGCCAAGACAGACTTAATGAAAAACTGTTTTTT.

V and J are TRBV7-9 and TRBJ2-7; weak D call: TRBD1 (5 bases). The germline V gene encodes CDR1 SEHNR and CDR2 FQNEAQ (reference sequence). The CDR3 contains 13 residues. Trimming removed 3 bases at V and 2 bases at J, with 8 bases between. The CDR3 region has the DNA TGTGCCAGCAGCTTTGACAGCACCTACGAGCAGTACTTC. It is translated as CASSFDSTYEQYF.

The chain has TRBV18 and TRBJ1-5; maybe TRBD1 (6 bases). The CDR3 length is 16 residues. Between the trimmed V and J ends, which lost 2 bases and 9 bases, there was a span of 20 bases. CDR1 is KGHSH, CDR2 LQKENI, per germline. The CDR3 region is CASSPEDSLLTGPQHF. The CDR3 bases are TGTGCCAGCTCACCAGAGGACAGTCTCCTCACCGGGCCCCAGCATTTT.

This chain uses TRBV12-3 or TRBV12-4 with TRBJ1-3, with D unresolved. This CDR3 has 12 residues. V was shortened by 8 bases and J by 2 bases, with 7 bases between the two germline ends. The CDR3 is CASLAAGNTIYF. For the CDR3, the DNA is TGTGCCAGCCTGGCAGCTGGAAACACCATATATTTT.

The chain joins TRBV7-3 to TRBJ1-5, with D uncertain. Germline CDR1 and CDR2: SGHTA and FQGTGA. The V end lost 3 bases, the J end lost 5 bases, and 11 bases lay between the germline ends. The CDR3 extends over 14 amino acids. CDR3 DNA sequence: TGTGCCAGCAGCTTTGTGGCCAGTCATCAGCCCCAGCATTTT. This translates into CASSFVASHQPQHF.

The chain has TRBV2 and TRBJ1-1; tentatively, D is TRBD1 (6 bases). V lost 2 bases, J lost 5 bases, and 15 bases lay in between. The CDR3 sequence is 15 residues long. CDR1 and CDR2 from the germline V gene are SNHLY and FYNNEI. The CDR3 sequence: CASSESPRGHTEAFF. Written as DNA, the CDR3 is TGTGCCAGCAGTGAATCCCCCCGGGGGCATACTGAAGCTTTCTTT.

The J gene is TRBJ1-1, the V gene TRBV6-5; no clear D. Trimming shortened V by 2 bases and J by 4 bases, and 14 bases separated the two germline ends. The CDR3 runs 15 residues. Germline V gene data show CDR1 as MNHEY and CDR2 as SVGAGI. As DNA, the CDR3 is TGTGCCAGCAGTTACACCGGCGGATTGACCACTGAAGCTTTCTTT. Amino acids: CASSYTGGLTTEAFF.